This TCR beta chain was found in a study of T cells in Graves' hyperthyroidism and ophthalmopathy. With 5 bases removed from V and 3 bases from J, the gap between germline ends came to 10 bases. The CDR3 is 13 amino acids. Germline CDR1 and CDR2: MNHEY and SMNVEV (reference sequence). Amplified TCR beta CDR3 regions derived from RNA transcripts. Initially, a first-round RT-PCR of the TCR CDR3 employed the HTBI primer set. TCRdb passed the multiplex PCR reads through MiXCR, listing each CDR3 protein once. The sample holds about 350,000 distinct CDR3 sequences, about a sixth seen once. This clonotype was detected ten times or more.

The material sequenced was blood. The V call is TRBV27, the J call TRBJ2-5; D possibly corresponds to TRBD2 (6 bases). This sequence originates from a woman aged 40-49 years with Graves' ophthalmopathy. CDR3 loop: CASSGWGEETQYF. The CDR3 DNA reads TGTGCCAGCAGTGGATGGGGGGAAGAGACCCAGTACTTC.